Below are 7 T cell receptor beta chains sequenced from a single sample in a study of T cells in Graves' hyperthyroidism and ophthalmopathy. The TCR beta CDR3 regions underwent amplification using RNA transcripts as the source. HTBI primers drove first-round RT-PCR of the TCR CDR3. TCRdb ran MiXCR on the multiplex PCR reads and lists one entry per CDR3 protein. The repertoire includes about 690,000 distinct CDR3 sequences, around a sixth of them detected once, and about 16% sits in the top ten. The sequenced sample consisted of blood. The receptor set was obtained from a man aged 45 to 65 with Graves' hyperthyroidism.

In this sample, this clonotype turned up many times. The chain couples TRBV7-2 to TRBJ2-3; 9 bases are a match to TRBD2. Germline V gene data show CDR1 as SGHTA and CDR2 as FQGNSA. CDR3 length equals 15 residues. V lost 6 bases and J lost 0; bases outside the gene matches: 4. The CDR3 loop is CASRKLAGSTDTQYF. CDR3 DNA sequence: TGTGCCAGCAGGAAGCTAGCGGGAAGCACAGATACGCAGTATTTT.

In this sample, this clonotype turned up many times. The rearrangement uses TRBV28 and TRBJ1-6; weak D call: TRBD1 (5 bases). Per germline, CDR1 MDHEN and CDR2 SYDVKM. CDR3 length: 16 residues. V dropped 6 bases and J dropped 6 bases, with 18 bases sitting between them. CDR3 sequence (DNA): TGTGCCAGCAGCCCCTTATTGGCGGGGGTTAATTCACCCCTCCACTTT. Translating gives CASSPLLAGVNSPLHF.

This chain's CDR3 is CASSTPDRERGTGELFF. CDR3 nucleotides: TGTGCCAGCAGCACCCCGGACAGGGAACGGGGCACCGGGGAGCTGTTTTTT. This sequence joins TRBV5-6 and TRBJ2-2, with 8 positions matching TRBD1. The CDR3 contains 17 residues. V dropped 4 bases and J dropped 4; count of bases not matched to a gene: 12. Germline lookup yields CDR1 SGHDT and CDR2 YYEEEE.

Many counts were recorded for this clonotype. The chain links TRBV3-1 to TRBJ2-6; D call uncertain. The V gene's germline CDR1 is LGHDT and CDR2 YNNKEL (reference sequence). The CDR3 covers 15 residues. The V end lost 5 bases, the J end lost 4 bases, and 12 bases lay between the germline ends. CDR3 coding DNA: TGTGCCAGCAGCTCAAGCCTGGCCGGGGCCAACGTCCTGACTTTC. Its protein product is CASSSSLAGANVLTF. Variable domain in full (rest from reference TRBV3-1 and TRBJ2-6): DTAVSQTPKYLVTQMGNDKSIKCEQNLGHDTMYWYKQDSKKFLKIMFSYNNKELIINETVPNRFSPKSPDKAHLNLHINSLELGDSAVYFCASSSSLAGANVLTFGAGSRLTVL.

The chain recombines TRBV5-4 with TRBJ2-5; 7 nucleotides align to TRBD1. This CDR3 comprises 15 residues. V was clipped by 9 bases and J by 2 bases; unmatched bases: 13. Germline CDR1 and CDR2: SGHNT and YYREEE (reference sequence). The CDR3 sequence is CATVFYQGVQETQYF. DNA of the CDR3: TGTGCCACAGTTTTTTATCAGGGGGTTCAAGAGACCCAGTACTTC. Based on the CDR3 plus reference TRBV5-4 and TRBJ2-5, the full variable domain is ETGVTQSPTHLIKTRGQQVTLRCSSQSGHNTVSWYQQALGQGPQFIFQYYREEENGRGNFPPRFSGLQFPNYSSELNVNALELDDSALYLCATVFYQGVQETQYFGPGTRLLVL.

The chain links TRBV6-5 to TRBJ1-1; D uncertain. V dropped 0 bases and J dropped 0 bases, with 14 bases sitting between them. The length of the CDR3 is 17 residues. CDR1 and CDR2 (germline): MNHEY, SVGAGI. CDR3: CASSYSRSAWMNTEAFF. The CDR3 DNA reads TGTGCCAGCAGTTACTCCCGCTCAGCCTGGATGAACACTGAAGCTTTCTTT.

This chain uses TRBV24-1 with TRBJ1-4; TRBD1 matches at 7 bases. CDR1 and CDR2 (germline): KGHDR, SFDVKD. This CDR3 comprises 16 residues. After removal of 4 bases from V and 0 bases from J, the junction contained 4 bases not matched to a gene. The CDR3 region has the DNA TGTGCCACCAGTGACACAACAGGGGCAACTAATGAAAAACTGTTTTTT. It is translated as CATSDTTGATNEKLFF.